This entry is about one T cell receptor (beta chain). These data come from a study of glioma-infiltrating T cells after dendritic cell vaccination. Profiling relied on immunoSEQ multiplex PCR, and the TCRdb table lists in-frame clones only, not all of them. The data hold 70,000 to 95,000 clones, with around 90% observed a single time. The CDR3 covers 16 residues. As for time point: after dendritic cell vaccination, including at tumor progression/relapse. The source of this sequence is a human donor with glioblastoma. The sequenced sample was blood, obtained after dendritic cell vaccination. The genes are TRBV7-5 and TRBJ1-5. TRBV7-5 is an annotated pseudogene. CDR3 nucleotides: TGTGCCCGGGTCGGAGCTTTCGTCTATAGCAATCAGCCCCAGCATTTT. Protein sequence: CARVGAFVYSNQPQHF.